One T cell receptor (beta chain) is described in this entry. No cognate antigen has been identified for it. Base qualities are not at hand, and no much larger clone is one base apart. This sample was taken from a study of CD8+ T cells in alopecia areata (dated by TCRdb to 2017 to 2018). Some background on the complete study: The treated patients took part in an open-label pilot trial in which moderate-to-severe alopecia areata was treated with oral tofacitinib at 5 to 10 mg twice daily. The RNA source kit depended on sample type: the PAXgene miRNA kit for fixed scalp, the miRNeasy kit for PBMCs, and the RNeasy kit for mouse skin. TCRbeta CDR3 regions were amplified by immunoSEQ multiplex PCR using 35 Vbeta forward and 13 Jbeta reverse primers. To study T cell clonal expansion in alopecia areata, the researchers applied high-throughput TCRbeta sequencing to both the C3H/HeJ mouse model and human patients. Tofacitinib was given for 6 to 18 months, followed by 6 months of follow-up off drug to assess delayed response and recurrence. Scalp tissue and sorted CD4+ and CD8+ peripheral blood T cells from patchy and totalis/universalis alopecia areata patients and from healthy controls were covered by human TCRbeta sequencing. Biopsies were taken from tofacitinib-treated patients at baseline and at 4 and 24 weeks of treatment, and a later scalp biopsy was taken in several of the tofacitinib-treated patients. Disease severity in treated patients was measured with the SALT score, which quantifies the percentage of affected scalp surface area. Scalp clonality was compared among normal scalp (n=4), patchy alopecia areata scalp (n=8), and alopecia totalis/universalis scalp (n=8). Summary of the overall study and its limitations: Compared with mice, TCR sequences shared between patients were less clear, possibly partly because of HLA diversity across the patient population. Unlike mouse skin, which is dominated by gammadelta T cells, normal human skin has resident alphabeta T cells that are also sequenced, and this complicates analysis of the scalp TCR repertoire. Compared with normal scalp, lesional scalp, particularly in alopecia totalis/universalis, had higher clonality and more expanded CD8+ clones, which suggests antigenic drive. Because the treated cohort was small and included a single nonresponder, larger studies are needed to assess links between baseline CD8+ expansion and response. Many expanded lesional clones were found to persist in scalp and blood during tofacitinib treatment, and relapse after treatment cessation may be partly explained by this persistence. Tofacitinib significantly decreased scalp clonality and the number of expanded CD8+ clones among the top 100 scalp clones.

The library came from the immunoSEQ multiplex PCR assay. RNA was extracted from all samples and reverse transcribed into cDNA, which served as template for TCR sequencing. First-strand cDNA was synthesized with SuperScript III using a 2:1 mix of oligo-dT and random hexamers. A synthetic immune receptor repertoire was used to measure amplification bias, and any remaining bias was corrected computationally. The authors processed their data as follows. Raw reads were preprocessed for error removal, and CDR3 was defined according to IMGT conventions as running from the conserved cysteine to phenylalanine. Clonality was computed by normalizing Shannon entropy by log2 of the number of productive unique TCRs and subtracting the result from 1. CD4 or CD8 identity of scalp clones was inferred by cross-referencing scalp TCRbeta sequences with sorted blood CD4 and CD8 repertoires. What TCRdb holds here is the immuneACCESS table cut down to in-frame rearrangements. Part of the clones is not present; checked against another copy, under half of the missing clones reflect an unresolved V gene, and the others are unexplained. V, J and clone size were drawn from that table, and D and trimming were deduced from the DNA. This sample holds 130,000 or so clones; about 86% were observed only once. Around 14% of the sample belongs to the ten largest clones.

Taken from the germline V gene, the CDR1 and CDR2 loops are SGHTA and FQGNSA. A distance of 10 bases separates the germline ends of V and J, which lose 2 bases and 6 bases respectively. CDR3 length: 14 amino acids, cysteine to phenylalanine. Only the CDR3 part of the read is kept: 42 bases, read in frame from the first base. The time point label, as the study defines it: about 4 weeks on oral tofacitinib. Explained via the paper, the treatment or condition label denotes: oral pan-JAK inhibitor, 5-10 mg twice daily. Lesional scalp punch biopsies and peripheral blood were collected from alopecia areata patients. After PBMCs were isolated by density centrifugation and stained for CD3, CD4 and CD8, a FACSAria was used to sort CD4+ and CD8+ T cells.

The material sequenced was CD8+ T cells sorted from blood, taken at week 4, from a patient treated with tofacitinib. This clonotype was sampled from a human donor with alopecia areata. The rearrangement combines TRBV7-2 with TRBJ2-2, with the identity of the D gene unclear. The CDR3 region reads CASSLSAGAGELFF. DNA sequence: TGTGCCAGCAGCTTAAGTGCCGGTGCCGGGGAGCTGTTTTTT. Full variable domain (CDR3 extended with the reference TRBV7-2 and TRBJ2-2 proteins): GAGVSQSPSNKVTEKGKDVELRCDPISGHTALYWYRQSLGQGLEFLIYFQGNSAPDKSGLPSDRFSAERTGGSVSTLTIQRTQQEDSAVYLCASSLSAGAGELFFGEGSRLTVL.